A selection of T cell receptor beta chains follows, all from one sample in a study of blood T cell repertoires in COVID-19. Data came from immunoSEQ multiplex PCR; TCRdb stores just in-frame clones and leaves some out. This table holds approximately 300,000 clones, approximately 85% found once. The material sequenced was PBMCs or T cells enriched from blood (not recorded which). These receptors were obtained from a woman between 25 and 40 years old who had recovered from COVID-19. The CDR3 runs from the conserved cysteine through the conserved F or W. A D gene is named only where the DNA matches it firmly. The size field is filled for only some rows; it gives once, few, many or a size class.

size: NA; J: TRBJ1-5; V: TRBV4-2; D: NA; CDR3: CASSQLSGGRSNQPQHF; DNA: TGTGCCAGCAGCCAATTATCGGGAGGTCGGAGCAATCAGCCCCAGCATTTT
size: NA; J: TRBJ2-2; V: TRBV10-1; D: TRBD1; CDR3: CASSEQGARNTGELFF; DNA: TGCGCCAGCAGTGAACAGGGGGCGCGGAACACCGGGGAGCTGTTTTTT
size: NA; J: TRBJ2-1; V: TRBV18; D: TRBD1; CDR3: CASSPIDRDNEQFF; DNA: TGTGCCAGCTCACCAATAGACAGGGACAATGAGCAGTTCTTC
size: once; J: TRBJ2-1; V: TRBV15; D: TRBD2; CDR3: CATSRRLAGGIYNEQFF; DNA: TGTGCCACCAGCAGGAGACTAGCGGGAGGGATATACAATGAGCAGTTCTTC
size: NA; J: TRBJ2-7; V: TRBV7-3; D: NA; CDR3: CASSLRDSYEQYF; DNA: TGTGCCAGCAGCCTCCGGGACTCCTACGAGCAGTACTTC
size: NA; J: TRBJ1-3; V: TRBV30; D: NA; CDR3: CAWSLDSSSGNTIYF; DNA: TGTGCCTGGAGTTTGGACAGCAGCTCTGGAAACACCATATATTTT
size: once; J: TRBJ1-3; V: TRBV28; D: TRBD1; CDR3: CASSRGQGRNTIYF; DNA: TGTGCCAGCAGTCGCGGACAGGGACGAAACACCATATATTTT
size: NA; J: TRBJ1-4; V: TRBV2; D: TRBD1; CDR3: CASSTLWTGRYGEKLFF; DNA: TGTGCCAGCAGTACCCTTTGGACAGGGCGATATGGAGAAAAACTGTTTTTT
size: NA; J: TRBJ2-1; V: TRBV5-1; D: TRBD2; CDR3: CASSFIAGGSYNEQFF; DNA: TGCGCCAGCAGCTTTATAGCGGGAGGGTCCTACAATGAGCAGTTCTTC
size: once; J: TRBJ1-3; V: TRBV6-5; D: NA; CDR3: CASSYSGSREGNTIYF; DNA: TGTGCCAGCAGTTACTCAGGGTCGCGGGAAGGAAACACCATATATTTT
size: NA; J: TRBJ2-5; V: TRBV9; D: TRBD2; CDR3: CASSGLAGGQETQYF; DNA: TGTGCCAGCAGTGGACTAGCGGGGGGCCAAGAGACCCAGTACTTC
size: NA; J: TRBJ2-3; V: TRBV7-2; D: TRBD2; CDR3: CASSLGGLASPQYF; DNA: TGTGCCAGCAGCTTAGGCGGACTAGCCTCACCGCAGTATTTT
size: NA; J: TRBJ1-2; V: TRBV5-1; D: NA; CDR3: CASRAGEIGYTF; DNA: TGCGCCAGCAGAGCAGGGGAAATTGGCTACACCTTC
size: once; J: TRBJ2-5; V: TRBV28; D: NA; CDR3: CASSLQSEGAKKETQYF; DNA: TGTGCCAGCAGTTTACAGAGCGAAGGCGCGAAAAAAGAGACCCAGTACTTC
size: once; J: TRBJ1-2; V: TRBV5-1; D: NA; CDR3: CASAAGANYGYTF; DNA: TGCGCCAGCGCGGCGGGAGCTAACTATGGCTACACCTTC
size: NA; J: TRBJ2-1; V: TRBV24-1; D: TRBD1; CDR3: CATSGPGTGGRMREFF; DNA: TGTGCCACCAGTGGTCCCGGGACAGGGGGCAGGATGCGTGAGTTCTTC
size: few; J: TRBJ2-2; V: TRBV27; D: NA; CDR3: CASRRSAGTGELFF; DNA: TGTGCCAGCAGGAGGTCCGCGGGGACCGGGGAGCTGTTTTTT
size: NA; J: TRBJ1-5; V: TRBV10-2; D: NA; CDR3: CASSRSGQGPQHF; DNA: TGCGCCAGCAGTAGGTCAGGTCAAGGGCCCCAGCATTTT
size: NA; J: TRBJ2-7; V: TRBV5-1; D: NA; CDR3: CASSPQWTSGFREQYF; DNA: TGCGCCAGCAGCCCGCAATGGACTTCGGGTTTCCGCGAGCAGTACTTC
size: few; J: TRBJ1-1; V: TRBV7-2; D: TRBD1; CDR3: CASSTGGGYTEAFF; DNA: TGTGCCAGCAGTACAGGGGGCGGGTACACTGAAGCTTTCTTT
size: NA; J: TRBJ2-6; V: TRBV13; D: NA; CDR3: CASSRGQSGANVLTF; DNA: TGTGCCAGCAGTCGTGGACAGTCCGGGGCCAACGTCCTGACTTTC
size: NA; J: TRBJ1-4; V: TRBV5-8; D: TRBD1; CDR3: CASSLYSGGNEKLFF; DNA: TGTGCCAGCAGCTTGTATTCAGGGGGTAACGAAAAACTGTTTTTT
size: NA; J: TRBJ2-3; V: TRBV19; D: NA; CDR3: CARNRGSGITDTQYF; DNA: TGTGCCAGGAATAGGGGGAGCGGGATCACAGATACGCAGTATTTT
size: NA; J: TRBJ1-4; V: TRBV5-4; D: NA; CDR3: CASSAGLDEKLFF; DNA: TGTGCCAGCAGCGCGGGCTTGGATGAAAAACTGTTTTTT
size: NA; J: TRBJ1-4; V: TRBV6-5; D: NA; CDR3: CASSYNQGNEKLFF; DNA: TGTGCCAGCAGTTACAATCAGGGGAATGAAAAACTGTTTTTT
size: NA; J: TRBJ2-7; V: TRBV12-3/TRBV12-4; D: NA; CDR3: CASSRDFTEQYF; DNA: TGTGCCAGCAGTCGGGACTTCACCGAGCAGTACTTC
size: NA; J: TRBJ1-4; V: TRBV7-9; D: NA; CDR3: CASSPRVNEKLFF; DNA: TGTGCCAGCAGCCCCAGGGTTAATGAAAAACTGTTTTTT